This T cell receptor beta chain was sequenced in a study of response to subunit inactivated influenza vaccine. Germline CDR1 and CDR2: LNHNV and YYDKDF (reference sequence). V lost 3 bases to trimming and J lost 0 bases, with 19 bases between them. The CDR3 spans 18 residues. TCRdb re-called the RT-PCR reads with MiXCR, one entry per CDR3 protein. The table records hundreds of thousands of distinct CDR3 sequences, 14% of them present only once. This rearrangement joins TRBV15 to TRBJ2-3; weak D call: TRBD1 (6 bases). The material was PBMCs from blood, obtained approximately 15 days before vaccination. This TCR was recovered from a man aged 50 or older who received an inactivated influenza vaccine. In DNA form, the CDR3 reads TGTGCCACCAGCAGCCAGCTGGGGGCAGGGTCTAGCACAGATACGCAGTATTTT. Its translation: CATSSQLGAGSSTDTQYF. The whole variable domain, remainder taken from reference TRBV15 and TRBJ2-3, is DAMVIQNPRYQVTQFGKPVTLSCSQTLNHNVMYWYQQKSSQAPKLLFHYYDKDFNNEADTPDNFQSRRPNTSFCFLDIRSPGLGDTAMYLCATSSQLGAGSSTDTQYFGPGTRLTVL.